A selection of T cell receptor beta chains follows, all from one sample in a study of blood T cell repertoires in COVID-19. Assay used: immunoSEQ multiplex PCR; TCRdb lists only in-frame clones, some missing. The sample carries under 100,000 clones, around four fifths recorded once. The material sequenced was peripheral blood. The receptors originated from a human donor in a cohort sampled during active COVID-19. Both conserved end residues are part of each CDR3. D genes are given only for firm matches. Clone size appears in some rows only: once, few, many, or a class for an expanded clone.

J | V | size | D | CDR3 | DNA
TRBJ2-2 | TRBV5-1 | - | TRBD1 | CASRPPGQGMTGELFF | TGCGCCAGCAGACCTCCGGGACAGGGAATGACCGGGGAGCTGTTTTTT
TRBJ1-4 | TRBV11-2 | few | TRBD1 | CASSLSRTGGIEKLFF | TGTGCCAGCAGCTTATCCCGGACAGGGGGTATTGAAAAACTGTTTTTT
TRBJ1-2 | TRBV4-1 | - | - | CASSQRRSLWNFGYTF | TGCGCCAGCAGCCAAAGGAGGAGTCTCTGGAATTTTGGCTACACCTTC
TRBJ2-7 | TRBV19 | few | - | CASSIGDTYSPRQYF | TGTGCCAGTAGTATCGGCGACACATATTCTCCTCGGCAGTACTTC
TRBJ1-3 | TRBV7-9 | few | - | CASSQGQGNTIYF | TGTGCCAGCAGCCAGGGACAAGGAAACACCATATATTTT
TRBJ2-4 | TRBV4-1 | - | - | CASSQDPERSLVKNIQYF | TGCGCCAGCAGCCAAGATCCAGAGAGGTCCCTGGTAAAAAACATTCAGTACTTC
TRBJ2-7 | TRBV12-5 | - | TRBD1 | CASGGGTGREQYF | TGTGCTAGTGGTGGGGGGACAGGGAGGGAGCAGTACTTC
TRBJ2-3 | TRBV4-3 | once | TRBD2 | CASSQTIGLAGDTQYF | TGCGCCAGCAGCCAGACGATAGGACTAGCTGGAGATACGCAGTATTTT
TRBJ2-5 | TRBV28 | - | - | CASSLWIRGNQETQYF | TGTGCCAGCAGTTTATGGATACGGGGGAATCAAGAGACCCAGTACTTC
TRBJ2-1 | TRBV9 | once | - | CASSVRGGRSYNEQFF | TGTGCCAGCAGCGTACGTGGGGGCCGCTCCTACAATGAGCAGTTCTTC